This T cell receptor (beta chain) was recorded in a study of CD8 T cells in Susac syndrome. Study in general: At the time their blood was drawn, patients with Susac syndrome were either therapy-naive, on corticosteroids (with some of them also receiving intravenous immunoglobulin), or on intravenous immunoglobulin alone.

RNA in amounts of roughly 0.45 to 1 ug was reverse transcribed with random hexamers. An immunoSEQ multiplex PCR generated amplified TCR beta CDR3 products spanning 54 Vbeta and 13 Jbeta. MiXCR, run by TCRdb on the immunoSEQ multiplex PCR reads, gives a single entry per CDR3 protein. This repertoire shows approximately 190,000 distinct CDR3 sequences, approximately 95% found once; its top ten account for about 0.15%. The sequencing input was CD8+ T cells from PBMCs. The sequence derives from a human donor with Susac syndrome.

The chain's CDR3 is CASTMVGSYNEQFF. DNA for the CDR3: TGCGCCAGCACCATGGTGGGATCCTACAATGAGCAGTTCTTC. J is TRBJ2-1 and V is TRBV4-1; no definite D call. Trimming removed 7 bases from V and 1 base from J, with 11 bases in between. The CDR3 has 14 residues. Looked up from germline, CDR1 is MGHRA and CDR2 is YSYEKL.